Sequencing of this T cell receptor beta chain was carried out in a study of cytomegalovirus exposure and HLA in healthy donors. Broader study findings: A list of 150 or so TCR beta chains associated with cytomegalovirus was given. With high specificity and sensitivity, the classifier reportedly diagnosed cytomegalovirus status. The study found most TCR sequences rare, yet found some public TCRs in many donors.

A remark on this clone: The antigen is not known.

Generated by immunoSEQ multiplex PCR, the TCRdb table keeps only in-frame clones and is missing some. Of 150,000 to 200,000 clones detected, approximately 85% appear once; the ten largest clones hold almost 1.5%. Separation from the roughly 670-subject first cohort characterized the roughly 110-subject validation cohort, to which the donors belonged. The origin of this receptor is a woman under 30 in good health and CMV-seronegative. Sequencing was carried out using PBMCs.

The CDR3 is CASSDSPGNTEAFF. The DNA for the CDR3 is TGTGCCAGCAGTGATTCTCCAGGGAACACTGAAGCTTTCTTT. The rearrangement joins TRBV2 to TRBJ1-1; D remains ambiguous. Germline lookup yields CDR1 SNHLY and CDR2 FYNNEI. The CDR3 runs to 14 residues. With 3 bases removed from V and 1 base from J, the gap between germline ends came to 9 bases.